This TCR beta chain originates from a study of OX40 agonist ivuxolimab in advanced cancers. The germline CDR1 and CDR2 sequences are SNHLY and FYNNEI. V dropped 3 bases and J dropped 0 bases, with 8 bases sitting between them. This CDR3 spans 15 amino acids. Profiling relied on immunoSEQ multiplex PCR, and the TCRdb table lists in-frame clones only, not all of them. Of approximately 30,000 clones detected, more than 65% appear once; the ten largest clones hold 11%. The starting material was CD4+ or CD8+ T cells sorted from blood, obtained in a trial of the OX40 agonist ivuxolimab. V usage is TRBV2 and J usage is TRBJ1-4; D is uncertain. The source is an adult with an advanced solid tumor such as melanoma, head and neck, liver or kidney cancer. The CDR3 spells CASSEGIATNEKLFF. For the CDR3, the DNA is TGTGCCAGCAGTGAGGGCATCGCAACTAATGAAAAACTGTTTTTT.